These T cell receptor beta chains were read from a single sample in a study of cytomegalovirus exposure and HLA in healthy donors. Method: immunoSEQ multiplex PCR; TCRdb's copy keeps in-frame clones and lacks some. This table has 150,000 to 200,000 clones, around 68% appearing once. The sample taken for sequencing was PBMCs. Source of these receptors: a woman in her forties in good health and CMV-seropositive. The CDR3 runs from the conserved cysteine through the conserved F or W. The D gene is left open where the match is weak. Rows may omit the clone size; those that give it use once, few, many or a size class.

clone_size j_call v_call d_call cdr3_nt cdr3_aa
- TRBJ2-7 TRBV4-3 - TGCGCCAGCAGCCAAGACTTCCTAGGGGCTCGCTACGAGCAGTACTTC CASSQDFLGARYEQYF
- TRBJ2-1 TRBV6-1 TRBD1 TGTGCCAGCCCGAGGACAGGGCGTACCTACAATGAGCAGTTCTTC CASPRTGRTYNEQFF
- TRBJ2-3 TRBV5-1 TRBD2 TGCGCCAGCAGCTTGGCGGCGGGGGGCACAGATACGCAGTATTTT CASSLAAGGTDTQYF
- TRBJ2-5 TRBV7-3 - TGTGCCGCGGAAGAGACCCAGTACTTC CAAEETQYF
few TRBJ1-1 TRBV5-1 TRBD1 TGCGCCAGCAGCCCCGGGACAGTCAACACTGAAGCTTTCTTT CASSPGTVNTEAFF
- TRBJ2-3 TRBV7-9 TRBD1 TGTGCCAGCAGCTTTACAGGGGGCTGGACAGATACGCAGTATTTT CASSFTGGWTDTQYF
few TRBJ2-7 TRBV7-9 TRBD1 TGTGCCAGCAGCGCCGGACAGGGGGTCTCCGAGCAGTACTTC CASSAGQGVSEQYF
- TRBJ2-1 TRBV27 TRBD2 TGTGCCAGCAGTTTGGCTAGCGGGAGTGTCCGGATTTATGAGCAGTTCTTC CASSLASGSVRIYEQFF
- TRBJ2-7 TRBV28 TRBD2 TGTGCCAGCAGTTCGGTCGCGGGAGCTTTAGGAGAGCAGTACTTC CASSSVAGALGEQYF
- TRBJ1-6 TRBV5-1 - - CASNWAQGANSPLNF
- TRBJ2-1 TRBV9 TRBD2 TGTGCCAGCAGCTCCGTAGCGGGGGGGGACTCCTACAATGAGCAGTTCTTC CASSSVAGGDSYNEQFF
- TRBJ2-7 TRBV4-3 - TGCGCCAGCAGCCAAGTGCTTCAGGGTAATGGCGAGCAGTACTTC CASSQVLQGNGEQYF
- TRBJ1-1 TRBV4-3 - TGCGCCAGCAGCCAAGATCCAGGGTATAACACTGAAGCTTTCTTT CASSQDPGYNTEAFF
- TRBJ1-2 TRBV9 - TGTGCCAGCAGCCTCACAACAGAGAACTATGGCTACACCTTC CASSLTTENYGYTF
- TRBJ2-1 TRBV29-1 - TGCAGCTCTCGGCAGGGGCGAAATGAGCAGTTCTTC CSSRQGRNEQFF
- TRBJ2-1 TRBV27 TRBD2 TGTGCCAGCAGTTGGGGGGACTACCCATACAATGAGCAGTTCTTC CASSWGDYPYNEQFF
once TRBJ2-7 TRBV2 - TGTGCCAGCAGTGACACGGGGGTGTACGAGCAGTACTTC CASSDTGVYEQYF
- TRBJ2-7 TRBV6-5 - TGTGCCAGCAGTTACCCGGGAAACTACGAGCAGTACTTC CASSYPGNYEQYF
few TRBJ1-2 TRBV5-8 - TGTGCCGGGAGGGGCACAAACAATGGCTACACCTTC CAGRGTNNGYTF
- TRBJ2-3 TRBV10-3 TRBD2 TGTGCCATCAGTGAGTCGACTAGCGGGAGATCTATGGGATACACAGATACGCAGTATTTT CAISESTSGRSMGYTDTQYF
- TRBJ2-7 TRBV28 TRBD2 TGTGCCAGCAGGAGGACTAGCGGGAGGGTTTACGAGCAGTACTTC CASRRTSGRVYEQYF
- TRBJ1-6 TRBV6-5 - TGTGCCAGCCTTCCGTGGGGGGGCGATGGGTCACCCCTCCACTTT CASLPWGGDGSPLHF
few TRBJ1-2 TRBV7-9 - TGTGCCAGCAGCGGACAGTTTGGCTCAACAGTCTACACCTTC CASSGQFGSTVYTF
- TRBJ1-2 TRBV15 - TGTGCCACCAGCAGAGAAAGCAAGAACTATGGCTACACCTTC CATSRESKNYGYTF
- TRBJ1-2 TRBV6-5 TRBD1 TGTGCCAGCAGCCTCCGGGACAGAAATGGCTACACCTTC CASSLRDRNGYTF
- TRBJ2-3 TRBV11-2 - TGTGCCAGCAGCGGGGGGGCGGATACGCAGTATTTT CASSGGADTQYF
- TRBJ2-1 TRBV28 - TGTGCCAGCAGTTTACTAGGCGGGGTTCCCTACAATGAGCAGTTCTTC CASSLLGGVPYNEQFF
- TRBJ2-7 TRBV19 - TGTGCCAGTAGTACCCGGGGCGAGCAGTACTTC CASSTRGEQYF
- TRBJ2-4 TRBV11-1 TRBD1 TGTGCCAGCAGCTCCGGGACAGGTAACATTCAGTACTTC CASSSGTGNIQYF
- TRBJ2-1 TRBV7-8 TRBD2 TGTGCCAGCAGCCCCTCAAGCGGGGGGTTCTACAATGAGCAGTTCTTC CASSPSSGGFYNEQFF
- TRBJ2-2 TRBV29-1 TRBD2 TGCAGCGGTAGCGGGAGGACCACCGGGGAGCTGTTTTTT CSGSGRTTGELFF
- TRBJ2-1 TRBV29-1 TRBD2 TGCAGCGTTGAAGGGACTAGCGGGAGTAGAAATGAGCAGTTCTTC CSVEGTSGSRNEQFF
- TRBJ1-5 TRBV2 - TGTGCCAGCAGTGAAGATAACAGTCCGTATAGCAATCAGCCCCAGCATTTT CASSEDNSPYSNQPQHF
- TRBJ1-4 TRBV5-1 TRBD1 TGCGCCAGCAGCTGGGACAGGGGGGATGAAAAACTGTTTTTT CASSWDRGDEKLFF
- TRBJ2-5 TRBV4-1 TRBD2 TGCGCCAGCAGCTTATCGGTCCTAGCGGGGGAGGGGGGAGAGACCCAGTACTTC CASSLSVLAGEGGETQYF
- TRBJ2-3 TRBV7-3 TRBD1 TGTGCCAGCAGCGCACAGGGGAGAAGCGCAGATACGCAGTATTTT CASSAQGRSADTQYF
- TRBJ1-6 TRBV9 - TGTGCCAGCAGCGTAGGGGGCGGGGGTGCTAATTCACCCCTCCACTTT CASSVGGGGANSPLHF
- TRBJ1-2 TRBV9 TRBD1 TGTGCCAGCAGCACCCGGACAGGTTCGGCTGCTGGCTACACCTTC CASSTRTGSAAGYTF
- TRBJ1-1 TRBV7-2 TRBD1 TGTGCCAGCAGCTTCGTAGCGGGACAGGGCAAAACTGAAGCTTTCTTT CASSFVAGQGKTEAFF
- TRBJ2-2 TRBV4-3 - TGCGCCAGCAGCCCCCGGGTTGCCGGGGAGCTGTTTTTT CASSPRVAGELFF
- TRBJ1-3 TRBV7-2 - TGTGCCAGCAGCTTAATGGGGAGCTCTGGAAACACCATATATTTT CASSLMGSSGNTIYF
- TRBJ2-1 TRBV5-1 - TGCGCCAGCAGCTTAGGCTGGGGCAGTTACAATGAGCAGTTCTTC CASSLGWGSYNEQFF
- TRBJ1-3 TRBV9 - TGTGCCAGCAGCGCGACGACAGCTTCTGGAAACACCATATATTTT CASSATTASGNTIYF
few TRBJ2-7 TRBV5-1 - TGCGCCAGCAGCTTGGAGGTTGGGGCCTCCTACGAGCAGTACTTC CASSLEVGASYEQYF